This T cell receptor beta chain is drawn from a study of T cell repertoires in cytomegalovirus infection. Study overall: Evidence of both CMV infection and a matching HLA type came from public TCR beta signatures. Notes on the study in general: Ex vivo, HLA-C-restricted CMV-specific TCR beta clonotypes prevailed over the rest of the response. Of the TCR beta families, the public ones yielded a cumulative frequency that identified carriers of CMV plus the relevant HLA.

Comment on this clonotype: No antigen is known for it.

TCRdb processed the reads anew with MiXCR; each CDR3 protein has one entry. The sample consists of some 300,000 distinct CDR3 sequences, 15% to 20% of them appearing once. Trimming removed 6 bases from V and 5 bases from J, with 11 bases in between. Germline loops: CDR1 MGHDK, CDR2 SYGVNS. The CDR3 runs to 13 residues. J is TRBJ1-5 and V is TRBV25-1; D remains ambiguous. The sequencing sample was made of PBMCs. The origin of this receptor is a human donor in good health (CMV status not recorded). Some clones in this sample may be carry-over from other donors' samples. The CDR3 sequence: CASSGLKDQPQHF. CDR3 nucleotides: TGTGCCAGCAGCGGGTTAAAGGATCAGCCCCAGCATTTT.